This T cell receptor (beta chain) is from a study of T-cell memory formation after mild COVID-19. Study at large: Each donor largely had its own TCR clusters.

General study results and limits: Day 15 to 85 contractors were CD4/CD8 balanced; later expanders leaned CD4+. Of the contracting clones, CD4+ ones lay mainly in CM and EM, and CD8+ ones in EMRA. There was no confirmation that second-wave clones peaking on day 37 were SARS-CoV-2 specific.

Remarks on this clonotype: Its antigen is as yet unknown.

Germline CDR1 reads MNHEY; CDR2 reads SVGAGI. This CDR3 is 14 amino acids long. The junction had 7 bases not matched to a gene; V was cut back by 5 bases and J by 5 bases. One entry per CDR3 protein, called by TCRdb with MiXCR from the 5' RACE reads. The profile shows hundreds of thousands of distinct CDR3 sequences, roughly 13% of them singletons. The chain combines TRBV6-5 with TRBJ2-3; 7 positions agree with TRBD1. Sequenced input: PBMCs or a T cell subset sorted from them (not recorded which). This clonotype originated in a man aged 18 to 35 who had mild COVID-19 (a few samples of this study predate the infection). Cell type and time point are not known. The CDR3 nucleotides are TGTGCCAGCAGTCGGACAGGAACGGGAGATACGCAGTATTTT. It codes for CASSRTGTGDTQYF.